This passage covers 30 T cell receptor beta chains from one sample sequenced in a study of T cells in women clearing cervical HPV infection. Assay used: immunoSEQ multiplex PCR; TCRdb lists only in-frame clones, some missing. The specimen's table records under 50,000 clones. Material for sequencing was blood buffy coat. These receptors were collected from a woman between 18 and 75 years old with a cervical HPV16 infection that either progressed to CIN3+ or cleared (not recorded which).

Worth noting for this clone: The CDR3 end is not reached by the read, which stops 3 residues before it; the germline J gene fills it in. This chain connects TRBV19 to TRBJ2-1; either TRBD1 or TRBD2 may fit D (6 bases each). V was trimmed by 3 bases and J by 6 bases, leaving 21 bases between them. CDR3 length: 17 amino acids. Germline lookup yields CDR1 LNHDA and CDR2 SQIVND (reference sequence). CDR3 in amino acids: CASSIQGGGGGSNEQFF. CDR3 DNA, as far as it was read: TGTGCCAGTAGTATTCAAGGTGGAGGAGGGGGTTCCAATGAG.

As concerns this clone: The read ends 3 residues early relative to the CDR3; the germline J gene fills the gap. The chain couples TRBV20-1 to TRBJ2-7; D may be TRBD1 (6 bases). CDR1 DFQATT and CDR2 SNEGSKA come from the germline V gene (reference sequence). The V gene lost 7 bases and the J gene lost 6 bases, with 13 bases spanning the gap. The CDR3 loop spans 11 amino acids. CDR3 bases read: TGCAGTGGGGACATCGAAGGCGAG. Translated: CSGDIEGE. The entire CDR3 protein is CSGDIEGEQYF.

To note about this clone: The CDR3 end falls 3 residues outside the read, so it is completed with the germline J gene. This chain connects TRBV18 to TRBJ2-6, with 11 bases aligning to TRBD1. The CDR3 totals 15 residues. Per germline, CDR1 KGHSH and CDR2 LQKENI. Trimming at V came to 9 bases and at J to 4 bases, leaving 5 bases not matched to a gene. CDR3 in amino acids: CASGQGASGANVLTF. CDR3 DNA, as far as it was read: TGTGCCAGTGGACAGGGGGCATCCGGGGCCAACGTC.

Of note for this clone: The CDR3 end falls 3 residues outside the read, so it is completed with the germline J gene. This chain links TRBV29-1 with TRBJ1-1; D is undetermined. The CDR3 is 13 residues long. Germline loops: CDR1 SQVTM, CDR2 ANQGSEA. CDR3 loop: CSVLLNSHTEAFF. CDR3 DNA, as far as it was read: TGCAGCGTTCTACTTAATTCTCATACCGAA. Combining the CDR3 with reference TRBV29-1 and TRBJ1-1 gives the whole variable domain SAVISQKPSRDICQRGTSLTIQCQVDSQVTMMFWYRQQPGQSLTLIATANQGSEATYESGFVIDKFPISRPNLTFSTLTVSNMSPEDSSIYLCSVLLNSHTEAFFGQGTRLTVV.

CDR3 amino acids: CASSRGTVNQPQHF. The CDR3 DNA, read in part, is TGTGCCAGCAGCCGAGGGACAGTCAATCAGCCC. V and J are TRBV7-9 and TRBJ1-5; 7 nucleotides match TRBD1. The read halts 3 residues ahead of the CDR3 end, with the missing end drawn from the germline J gene. There are 14 residues in the CDR3. V lost 5 bases to trimming and J lost 3 bases; unmatched junction nucleotides: 4. The germline CDR1 and CDR2 sequences are SEHNR and FQNEAQ (reference sequence).

As regards this clone: The DNA ends 3 residues before the CDR3 does, and the rest of the CDR3 is filled in from the germline J gene. The chain joins TRBV29-1 to TRBJ1-2, with 9 bases aligning to TRBD1. The CDR3 is 12 residues long. CDR1 and CDR2 (germline): SQVTM, ANQGSEA. The trim removed 5 bases at V and 7 bases at J, leaving 5 bases unmatched. Incomplete CDR3 DNA: TGCAGCGTTCTCACAGGGGGCTCTGGC. Its translation is CSVLTGGSG. The whole CDR3 is CSVLTGGSGYTF. Based on the CDR3 plus reference TRBV29-1 and TRBJ1-2, the full variable domain is SAVISQKPSRDICQRGTSLTIQCQVDSQVTMMFWYRQQPGQSLTLIATANQGSEATYESGFVIDKFPISRPNLTFSTLTVSNMSPEDSSIYLCSVLTGGSGYTFGSGTRLTVV.

In the case of this clone: The sequence runs out 3 residues before the end of the CDR3; the remainder is reconstructed from the germline J gene. The chain combines TRBV19 with TRBJ2-1, with TRBD1 identical over 9 bases. Trimming cost V 5 bases and J 5 bases; bases outside gene matches: 4. CDR3 length equals 14 residues. CDR1 is LNHDA and CDR2 is SQIVND in the germline V gene (reference sequence). The DNA read from the CDR3 is TGTGCCAGTAGTCGGGACAGGGATGACAATGAG. Protein: CASSRDRDDNE. The whole CDR3 sequence is CASSRDRDDNEQFF.

In regard to this clone: The DNA ends 3 residues before the CDR3 does, and the rest of the CDR3 is filled in from the germline J gene. The chain joins TRBV7-8 to TRBJ2-2; no definite D call. This CDR3 region has 14 residues. Germline CDR1 and CDR2: SGHVS and FQNEAQ. The CDR3: CASSLIRSNEKLFF. CDR3 DNA (partial): TGTGCCAGCAGCTTAATCCGGTCAAATGAAAAG.

As for this clone: The read terminates 3 residues ahead of where the CDR3 ends, so the germline J gene completes it. J is TRBJ1-1 and V is TRBV2, with a tentative D call TRBD1 (6 bases). Germline CDR1 and CDR2: SNHLY and FYNNEI. The CDR3 is made up of 15 amino acids. Trimming took off 5 bases at V and 0 bases at J, with 13 bases between the two ends. The sequenced CDR3 bases are TGTGCCAGCAGTTGGCCGGGACAACTGAACACTGAA. As protein: CASSWPGQLNTE. The CDR3 in its entirety is CASSWPGQLNTEAFF. Supplemented by reference TRBV2 and TRBJ1-1, the full variable domain reads EPEVTQTPSHQVTQMGQEVILRCVPISNHLYFYWYRQILGQKVEFLVSFYNNEISEKSEIFDDQFSVERPDGSNFTLKIRSTKLEDSAMYFCASSWPGQLNTEAFFGQGTRLTVV.

Of note for this clone: The CDR3 extends 3 residues past the end of the read, so its final part is completed from the germline J gene. The rearrangement uses TRBV20-1 and TRBJ1-1, with D possibly being TRBD1 (6 bases). Trimming shortened V by 2 bases and J by 4 bases, and 8 bases separated the two germline ends. Per the germline V gene, CDR1 is DFQATT and CDR2 is SNEGSKA (reference sequence). CDR3 size: 12 residues. CDR3: CSARQGSTEAFF. The sequenced part of the CDR3 DNA is TGCAGTGCTAGACAGGGGAGCACTGAA.

The CDR3 region is CSAISRTEGTDTQYF. CDR3 DNA, as far as it was read: TGCAGTGCTATAAGCCGCACAGAAGGCACAGATACG. The J gene is TRBJ2-3, the V gene TRBV20-1; D is ambiguous. The missing CDR3 end, 3 residues past where the read stops, is filled in from the germline J gene. This CDR3 spans 15 amino acids. Trimming removed 4 bases from V and 1 base from J, with 15 bases in between. Germline V gene data show CDR1 as DFQATT and CDR2 as SNEGSKA (reference sequence).

Comments on this clone: The read ends 3 residues before the CDR3 terminus; that terminus is restored from the germline J gene. V and J are TRBV27 and TRBJ2-2, with a tentative D call TRBD2 (6 bases). The germline V and J ends were trimmed by 4 bases and 8 bases, with 17 bases remaining between them. The V gene's germline CDR1 is MNHEY and CDR2 SMNVEV (reference sequence). This CDR3 region has 15 residues. The sequenced CDR3 bases are TGTGCCAGCAGTTCACCCTTGAGGGACTCAGGGGAG. It encodes CASSSPLRDSGE. The whole CDR3 region reads CASSSPLRDSGELFF.

Concerning this clone itself: The read terminates 3 residues ahead of where the CDR3 ends, so the germline J gene completes it. V gene TRBV7-3 combines with J gene TRBJ1-2, with D perhaps TRBD1 (5 bases). The germline V gene encodes CDR1 SGHTA and CDR2 FQGTGA. Trimming shortened V by 4 bases and J by 4 bases, and 16 bases separated the two germline ends. The CDR3 is 15 amino acids. The sequenced CDR3 bases are TGTGCCAGCAGCTGGGCCGGGCAGGGTACCTATGGC. Its protein product is CASSWAGQGTYG. The entire CDR3 sequence reads CASSWAGQGTYGYTF.

Of note for this clone: Read data end 3 residues before the CDR3 end; the end is taken from the germline J gene. The gene calls are TRBV19 and TRBJ2-7, with 11 nucleotides matching TRBD1. The J segment lost 2 bases and the V segment lost 4 bases, leaving 1 base of the junction unmatched. The length of the CDR3 is 14 residues. Per germline, CDR1 LNHDA and CDR2 SQIVND (reference sequence). The chain's CDR3 is CASSRTGGPYEQYF. The CDR3 DNA, read in part, is TGTGCCAGTAGTAGGACAGGGGGCCCCTACGAG. The entire variable domain, with the rest obtained from reference TRBV19 and TRBJ2-7, is as follows: DGGITQSPKYLFRKEGQNVTLSCEQNLNHDAMYWYRQDPGQGLRLIYYSQIVNDFQKGDIAEGYSVSREKKESFPLTVTSAQKNPTAFYLCASSRTGGPYEQYFGPGTRLTVT.

Note on this clone: The DNA ends 3 residues before the CDR3 does, and the rest of the CDR3 is filled in from the germline J gene. The chain joins TRBV7-8 to TRBJ2-6; TRBD2 is a possible D gene (5 bases). Germline V gene data show CDR1 as SGHVS and CDR2 as FQNEAQ. Trimming removed 0 bases from V and 3 bases from J, with 9 bases in between. This CDR3 has 16 residues. CDR3 bases read: TGTGCCAGCAGCTTAGCGACGGGGTTTGGGGCCAACGTC. Its protein is CASSLATGFGANV. The whole CDR3 protein reads CASSLATGFGANVLTF.

As regards this clone: Coverage ceases 3 residues before the CDR3 finishes, and the germline J gene fills in the end. This chain connects TRBV29-1 to TRBJ2-5; D perhaps matches TRBD1 (6 bases). CDR1 SQVTM and CDR2 ANQGSEA come from the germline V gene. The CDR3 has 14 residues. V lost 5 bases to trimming and J lost 5 bases, with 18 bases between them. CDR3 DNA, as far as it was read: TGCAGCGTTCTCGGTGGGGGCGGCGGGGAGACC. Its translation: CSVLGGGGGET. The whole CDR3 protein is CSVLGGGGGETQYF.

A word on this clone: A read error may produce the germline difference seen at one junction end. Read sequence stops 3 residues before the CDR3 end, and the germline J gene provides the missing end. This rearrangement joins TRBV4-2 to TRBJ2-2; weak D call: TRBD2 (5 bases). Looked up from germline, CDR1 is LGHNA and CDR2 is YNFKEQ. The CDR3 contains 17 residues. The CDR3 bases that were read are TGCGCCAGCAGCCAAGATGTTGCGGGCTCGAACACCGGGGAG. The encoded protein is CASSQDVAGSNTGE. The complete CDR3 protein is CASSQDVAGSNTGELFF.

About this clone itself: The read ends 3 residues shy of where the CDR3 ends; the end is completed using the germline J gene. This rearrangement joins TRBV19 to TRBJ1-2; D is unresolved. Germline V gene data show CDR1 as LNHDA and CDR2 as SQIVND (reference sequence). This CDR3 spans 13 amino acids. The ends were cut back, 6 bases at V and 5 bases at J, with 13 bases in the middle. The covered CDR3 bases are TGTGCCAGTAGGGTGATCGCGGGATATGGC. Translating it yields CASRVIAGYG. The whole CDR3 sequence reads CASRVIAGYGYTF.

Comment on this clone: The CDR3 extends 3 residues past the end of the read, so its final part is completed from the germline J gene. The genes are TRBV11-2 and TRBJ2-7; TRBD2 agrees at 9 bases. V was pared by 5 bases and J by 3 bases, with 5 bases of the junction left unmatched. This CDR3 region has 14 residues. Germline values: CDR1 SGHAT, CDR2 FQNNGV. The sequenced part of the CDR3 DNA is TGTGCCAGCAGCCTGACTAGCGGAAACTACGAG. Amino acids: CASSLTSGNYE. The entire CDR3 reads CASSLTSGNYEQYF.

Concerning this clone itself: The read terminates 3 residues ahead of where the CDR3 ends, so the germline J gene completes it. This chain links TRBV5-6 with TRBJ2-2, with D uncertain. CDR1 SGHDT and CDR2 YYEEEE come from the germline V gene. The ends were cut back, 2 bases at V and 7 bases at J, with 3 bases in the middle. This CDR3 is 11 amino acids long. The CDR3 region is CASSFVGELFF. CDR3 bases read: TGTGCCAGCAGCTTCGTCGGGGAG.

In the case of this clone: Coverage ceases 3 residues before the CDR3 finishes, and the germline J gene fills in the end. The chain combines TRBV20-1 with TRBJ1-6, with 7 bases matching TRBD1. Looked up from germline, CDR1 is DFQATT and CDR2 is SNEGSKA (reference sequence). Losses at the gene ends were 5 bases for V and 10 bases for J; bases not matched to a gene: 17. CDR3 length: 16 residues. The DNA read from the CDR3 is TGCAGTGCTGTGGGGGGACCCGACAGGGTCCGGTCACCC. Protein sequence: CSAVGGPDRVRSP. The entire CDR3 reads CSAVGGPDRVRSPLHF.

As to this clone: Read data end 3 residues before the CDR3 end; the end is taken from the germline J gene. The V and J genes are TRBV7-9 and TRBJ1-6; D not resolved. V was clipped by 1 base and J by 8 bases, with 6 bases between them. Germline V gene lookup returns CDR1 SEHNR and CDR2 FQNEAQ (reference sequence). The CDR3 has 13 residues. CDR3 bases read: TGTGCCAGCAGCTTAGTCGAGGATTCACCC. Its protein is CASSLVEDSP. The entire CDR3 protein is CASSLVEDSPLHF. The variable domain in full, with the rest retrieved from reference TRBV7-9 and TRBJ1-6, is DTGVSQNPRHKITKRGQNVTFRCDPISEHNRLYWYRQTLGQGPEFLTYFQNEAQLEKSRLLSDRFSAERPKGSFSTLEIQRTEQGDSAMYLCASSLVEDSPLHFGNGTRLTVT.

About this clone itself: The read terminates 3 residues ahead of where the CDR3 ends, so the germline J gene completes it. This chain uses TRBV5-1 with TRBJ2-2; D is possibly TRBD2 (6 bases). The V end was cut by 4 bases, the J end by 7 bases, with 20 bases between. In germline, CDR1 is SGHRS, CDR2 YFSETQ. This CDR3 has 16 residues. The sequenced CDR3 bases are TGCGCCAGCAGCGATGGCGGCGGGGCATCAAACGGGGAG. It specifies CASSDGGGASNGE. The entire CDR3 reads CASSDGGGASNGELFF.

To note about this clone: The read gets to within 3 residues of the CDR3 end, and the germline J gene fills in the rest. The V and J genes are TRBV30 and TRBJ2-1; 10 positions match TRBD2. This CDR3 is 14 amino acids long. In germline, CDR1 is GTSNPN, CDR2 SVGIG (reference sequence). Trimming took 4 bases from V and 1 from J; bases not matched to a gene: 1. CDR3 region: CAWKAGGSYNEQFF. CDR3 DNA (partial): TGTGCCTGGAAAGCGGGAGGGTCCTACAATGAG.

Note on this clone: Read data end 3 residues before the CDR3 end; the end is taken from the germline J gene. This rearrangement joins TRBV11-2 to TRBJ2-2; 7 bases align to TRBD2. This CDR3 is 15 amino acids long. Germline trimming cut 7 bases from V and 5 bases from J; bases unmatched to any gene: 10. Looked up from germline, CDR1 is SGHAT and CDR2 is FQNNGV. The DNA read from the CDR3 is TGTGCCAGCATCCGGGATCTAGCGGAAACCGGGGAG. Its protein is CASIRDLAETGE. The full-length CDR3 reads as CASIRDLAETGELFF.

With regard to this clone: The observed sequence ends 3 residues before the CDR3 terminus, with the missing tail filled in from the germline J gene. The chain links TRBV18 to TRBJ1-2, with D tentatively TRBD1 (5 bases). Germline loops: CDR1 KGHSH, CDR2 LQKENI. This CDR3 spans 15 amino acids. V was trimmed by 4 bases and J by 0 bases, leaving 12 bases between them. CDR3 DNA (partial): TGTGCCAGCTCACTAACCGACAGACCTAACTATGGC. Translation: CASSLTDRPNYG. The entire CDR3 sequence reads CASSLTDRPNYGYTF.

As concerns this clone: The CDR3 is cut off 3 residues early in the read; its end comes from the germline J gene. The chain carries TRBV30 and TRBJ1-1; TRBD1 agrees at 10 bases. The germline CDR1 and CDR2 sequences are GTSNPN and SVGIG (reference sequence). V dropped 2 bases and J dropped 7; count of bases not matched to a gene: 7. The CDR3 sequence is 14 residues long. CDR3: CAWSPGTGDNEAFF. CDR3 bases read: TGTGCCTGGAGTCCGGGGACAGGGGATAATGAA.

With respect to this clone: The read terminates 3 residues before the CDR3 end, so the remaining end is supplied by the germline J gene. The gene calls are TRBV19 and TRBJ1-4; D is ambiguous. The CDR3 has 15 amino acids. Germline V CDR1 and CDR2: LNHDA, SQIVND (reference sequence). The CDR3 loop is CASSMADTGANVLFF. Partial CDR3 DNA: TGTGCCAGTAGTATGGCGGATACTGGCGCCAACGTA.

In the case of this clone: The read finishes 3 residues shy of the CDR3 end, and the germline J gene is used to complete it. J is TRBJ1-2 and V is TRBV18, with 9 nucleotides matching TRBD1. CDR1 and CDR2 from the germline V gene are KGHSH and LQKENI. With 6 bases clipped from V and 4 bases from J, the junction kept 9 bases outside the gene matches. There are 15 residues in the CDR3. CDR3 protein: CASSPQGQGPYGYTF. The CDR3 DNA, read in part, is TGTGCCAGCTCCCCCCAGGGACAGGGACCCTATGGC.

Concerning this clone: Read coverage stops 3 residues before the CDR3 terminus; the germline J gene supplies the remainder. This chain connects TRBV5-1 to TRBJ1-1; tentative D call: TRBD1 (5 bases). Trimming removed 2 bases at V and 4 bases at J, with 18 bases between. CDR3 length: 16 residues. Germline CDR1 is SGHRS and CDR2 is YFSETQ. CDR3: CASSFGTDGVFTEAFF. Incomplete CDR3 DNA: TGCGCCAGCAGCTTCGGGACTGATGGAGTTTTCACTGAA.